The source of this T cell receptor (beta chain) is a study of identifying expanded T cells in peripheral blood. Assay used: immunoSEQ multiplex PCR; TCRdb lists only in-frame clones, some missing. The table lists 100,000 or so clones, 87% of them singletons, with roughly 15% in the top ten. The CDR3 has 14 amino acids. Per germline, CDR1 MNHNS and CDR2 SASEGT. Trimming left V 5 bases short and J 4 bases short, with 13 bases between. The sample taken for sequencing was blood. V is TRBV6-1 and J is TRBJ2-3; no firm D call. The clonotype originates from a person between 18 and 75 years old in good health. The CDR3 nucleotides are TGTGCCAGCAGTCCTAGGGCAAGGGCAGATACGCAGTATTTT. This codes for CASSPRARADTQYF.